This TCR beta chain was obtained from a study of CD8 T cells in Susac syndrome. With random hexamers, roughly 0.5 to 1 ug RNA was reverse transcribed. TCRdb processed the immunoSEQ multiplex PCR reads anew with MiXCR; each CDR3 protein has one entry. The table records over 100,000 distinct CDR3 sequences, just over 95% of them present only once. Sequencing of TCR beta, carried out with a high-throughput approach, was applied to CD8+ and CD4+ T cells from the blood. This CDR3 is built from 12 residues. The V end lost 4 bases, the J end lost 8 bases, and 10 bases lay between the germline ends. The germline V gene encodes CDR1 KGHDR and CDR2 SFDVKD.

The sequence derives from a human donor with Susac syndrome. The sample was CD4+ T cells from PBMCs. The chain employs TRBV24-1 and TRBJ1-2; D gene unclear. The CDR3 DNA reads TGTGCCACCAGTGACCGTCGTGAGGGCTACACCTTC. Its translation is CATSDRREGYTF.